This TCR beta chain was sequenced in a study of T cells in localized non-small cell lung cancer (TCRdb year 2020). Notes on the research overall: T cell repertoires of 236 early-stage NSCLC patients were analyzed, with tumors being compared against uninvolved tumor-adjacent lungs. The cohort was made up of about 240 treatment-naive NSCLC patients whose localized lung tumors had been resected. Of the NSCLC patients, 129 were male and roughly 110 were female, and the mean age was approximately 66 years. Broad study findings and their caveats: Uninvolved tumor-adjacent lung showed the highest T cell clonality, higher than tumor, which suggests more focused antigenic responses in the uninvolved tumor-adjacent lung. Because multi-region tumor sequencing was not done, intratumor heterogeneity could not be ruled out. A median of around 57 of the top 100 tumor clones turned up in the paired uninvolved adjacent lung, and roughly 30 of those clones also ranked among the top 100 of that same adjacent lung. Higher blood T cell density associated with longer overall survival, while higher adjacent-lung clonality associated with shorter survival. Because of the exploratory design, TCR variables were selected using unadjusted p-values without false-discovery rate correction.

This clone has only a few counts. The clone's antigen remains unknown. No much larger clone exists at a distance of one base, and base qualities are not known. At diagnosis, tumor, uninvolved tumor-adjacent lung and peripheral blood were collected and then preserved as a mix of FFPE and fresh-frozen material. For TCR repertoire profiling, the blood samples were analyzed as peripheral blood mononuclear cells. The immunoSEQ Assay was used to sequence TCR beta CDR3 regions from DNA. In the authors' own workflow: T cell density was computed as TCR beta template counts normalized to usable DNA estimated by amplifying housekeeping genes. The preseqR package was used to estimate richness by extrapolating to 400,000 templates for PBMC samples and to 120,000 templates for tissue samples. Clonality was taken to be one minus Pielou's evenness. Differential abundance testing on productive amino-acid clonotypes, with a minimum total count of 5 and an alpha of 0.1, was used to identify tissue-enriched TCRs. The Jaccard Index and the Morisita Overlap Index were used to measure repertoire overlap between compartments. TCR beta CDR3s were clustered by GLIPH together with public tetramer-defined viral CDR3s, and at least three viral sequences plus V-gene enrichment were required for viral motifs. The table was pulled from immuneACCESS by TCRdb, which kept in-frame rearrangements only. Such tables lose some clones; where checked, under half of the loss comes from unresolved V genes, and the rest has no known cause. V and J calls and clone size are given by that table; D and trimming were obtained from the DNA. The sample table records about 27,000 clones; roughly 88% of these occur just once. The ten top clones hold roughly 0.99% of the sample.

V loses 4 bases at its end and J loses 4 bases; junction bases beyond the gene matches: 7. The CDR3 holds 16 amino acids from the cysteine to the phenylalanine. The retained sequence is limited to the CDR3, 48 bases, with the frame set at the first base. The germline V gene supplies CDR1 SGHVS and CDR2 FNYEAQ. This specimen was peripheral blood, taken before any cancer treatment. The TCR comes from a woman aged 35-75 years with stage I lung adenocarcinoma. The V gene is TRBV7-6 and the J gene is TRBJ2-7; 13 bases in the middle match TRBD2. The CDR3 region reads CASSSGLAGVGYEQYF. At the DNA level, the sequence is TGTGCCAGCAGCTCCGGACTAGCGGGAGTGGGGTACGAGCAGTACTTC.